This T cell receptor beta chain was observed in a study of T cell responses to AZD1222 COVID-19 vaccine. TCRdb keeps only in-frame clones here, not all; method: immunoSEQ multiplex PCR. The sample carries some 190,000 clones, 90% to 95% recorded once. As to this clone: Antigen specificity is unknown.

Study findings and constraints: All repertoire sampling was performed exclusively after the peak T cell response. Baseline antibody screening turned up just a handful of seropositive AZD1222 recipients. Compared with day 0, the breadth and depth of the Spike-specific TCR repertoire rose significantly after two doses of AZD1222. The donors showed a predominance of white British ancestry and of females, with possible underestimation of clonal diversity.

The CDR3 length is 15 residues. The junction had 6 bases not matched to a gene; V was cut back by 8 bases and J by 0 bases. CDR1 and CDR2 (germline): LNHDA, SQIVND (reference sequence). Sequences were derived from peripheral blood, sampled 28 days after the second dose of the MenACWY control vaccine. The TCR sequence derives from an adult who received the MenACWY meningococcal vaccine as a control. The chain links TRBV19 to TRBJ2-7; 11 nucleotides match TRBD1. CDR3 sequence (DNA): TGTGCCAGTCGCTGGGGACAGGGGGACTCCTACGAGCAGTACTTC. Translating it yields CASRWGQGDSYEQYF.